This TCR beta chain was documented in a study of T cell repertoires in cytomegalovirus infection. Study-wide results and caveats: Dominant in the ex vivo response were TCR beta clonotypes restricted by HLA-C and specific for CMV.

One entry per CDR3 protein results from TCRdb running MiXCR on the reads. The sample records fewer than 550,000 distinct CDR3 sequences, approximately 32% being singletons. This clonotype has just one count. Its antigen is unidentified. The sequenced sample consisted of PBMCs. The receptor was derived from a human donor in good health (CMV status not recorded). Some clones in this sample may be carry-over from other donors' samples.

CDR3 loop: CASSPTSGYIQETQYF. DNA for the CDR3: TGTGCCAGCAGCCCGACTAGCGGCTACATCCAAGAGACCCAGTACTTC. This chain connects TRBV6-8 to TRBJ2-5; TRBD2 matches 9 bases. V lost 6 bases to trimming and J lost 1 base; unmatched junction nucleotides: 9. Germline V gives CDR1 MNHGY, CDR2 SAAAGT. This CDR3 spans 16 amino acids.